The clone carrying this T cell receptor (beta chain) turned up a few times. The antigen remains unidentified. What the library attached to individual cDNA molecules were unique molecular identifiers. In the authors' workflow: Across samples, TCR counts had a median of approximately 100,000 and ranged from about 23,224 to 690,600. TCRdb recomputed calls from the RACE reads with MiXCR, one row per CDR3 protein. TCRdb, not the original authors, processed these V and J calls. The data contain about 190,000 distinct CDR3 sequences, under 30% of them singletons. This sample was taken from a study of human T cells and chemical hapten exposure. At the level of the study: Patch tests applied 0.01% DPC to the upper back, read at 6 days.

General study findings and limits: Significantly more large CDR3 similarity clusters were formed by expanded TCRs than by controls.

Time point in this sample: patch test 3, about 24 weeks after DPC sensitization. Treatment reported: therapeutic diphenylcyclopropenone sensitization with weekly scalp DPC. The CDR3 sequence is 14 residues long. Per germline, CDR1 SGHTA and CDR2 FQGNSA. Deletions cut 1 base from V and 4 bases from J, with 10 bases between. The rearrangement links TRBV7-2 to TRBJ2-5; TRBD2 is a possible D gene (5 bases). Sequencing was performed on whole blood, taken in connection with sensitization to the hapten diphenylcyclopropenone (DPC). The TCR originated in a woman in her forties with alopecia areata. Some clones in this sample may be carry-over from other donors' samples. The CDR3 DNA sequence: TGTGCCAGCAGCTTAGAGGCTAGCAGAGAGACCCAGTACTTC. This sequence encodes CASSLEASRETQYF.